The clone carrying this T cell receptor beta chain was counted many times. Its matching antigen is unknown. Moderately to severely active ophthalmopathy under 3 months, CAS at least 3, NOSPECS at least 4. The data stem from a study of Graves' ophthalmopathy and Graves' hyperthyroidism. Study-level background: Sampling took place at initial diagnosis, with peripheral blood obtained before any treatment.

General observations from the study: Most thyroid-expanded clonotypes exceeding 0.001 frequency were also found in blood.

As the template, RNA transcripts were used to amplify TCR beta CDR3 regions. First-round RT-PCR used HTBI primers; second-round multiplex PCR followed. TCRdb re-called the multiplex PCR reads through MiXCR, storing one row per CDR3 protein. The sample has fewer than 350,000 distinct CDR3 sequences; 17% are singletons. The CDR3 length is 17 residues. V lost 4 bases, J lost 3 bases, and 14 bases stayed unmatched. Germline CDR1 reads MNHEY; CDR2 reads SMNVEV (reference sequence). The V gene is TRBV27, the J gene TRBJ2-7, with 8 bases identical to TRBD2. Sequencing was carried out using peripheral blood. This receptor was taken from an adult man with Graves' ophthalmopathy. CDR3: CASSSTTKPGGDYEQYF. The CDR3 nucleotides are TGTGCCAGCAGTTCTACGACGAAACCGGGGGGGGACTACGAGCAGTACTTC.